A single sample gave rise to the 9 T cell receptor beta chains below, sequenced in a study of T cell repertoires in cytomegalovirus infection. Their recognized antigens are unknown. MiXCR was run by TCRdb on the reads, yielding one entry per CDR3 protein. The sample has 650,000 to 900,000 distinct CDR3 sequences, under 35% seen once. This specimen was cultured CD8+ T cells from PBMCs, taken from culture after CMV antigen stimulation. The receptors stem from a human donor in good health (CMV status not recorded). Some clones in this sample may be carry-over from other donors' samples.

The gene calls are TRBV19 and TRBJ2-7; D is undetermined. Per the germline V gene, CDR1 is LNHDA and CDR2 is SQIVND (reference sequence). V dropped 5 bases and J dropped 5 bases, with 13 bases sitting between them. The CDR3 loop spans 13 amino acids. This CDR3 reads CASSFDDSNEQYF. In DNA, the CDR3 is TGTGCCAGTAGTTTCGATGACTCTAACGAGCAGTACTTC.

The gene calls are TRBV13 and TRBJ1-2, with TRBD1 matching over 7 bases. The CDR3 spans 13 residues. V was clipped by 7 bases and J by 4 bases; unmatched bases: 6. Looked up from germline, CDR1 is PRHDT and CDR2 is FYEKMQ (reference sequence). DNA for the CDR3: TGTGCCAGCAACAACAGGGGACCCTATGGCTACACCTTC. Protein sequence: CASNNRGPYGYTF.

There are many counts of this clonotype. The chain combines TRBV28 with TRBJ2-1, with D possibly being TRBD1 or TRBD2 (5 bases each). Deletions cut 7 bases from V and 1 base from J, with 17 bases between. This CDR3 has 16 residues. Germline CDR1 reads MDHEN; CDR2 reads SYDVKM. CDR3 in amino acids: CASTATGTKSYNEQFF. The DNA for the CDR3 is TGTGCCAGCACAGCCACCGGGACCAAGTCCTACAATGAGCAGTTCTTC. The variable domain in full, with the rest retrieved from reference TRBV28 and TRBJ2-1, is DVKVTQSSRYLVKRTGEKVFLECVQDMDHENMFWYRQDPGLGLRLIYFSYDVKMKEKGDIPEGYSVSREKKERFSLILESASTNQTSMYLCASTATGTKSYNEQFFGPGTRLTVL.

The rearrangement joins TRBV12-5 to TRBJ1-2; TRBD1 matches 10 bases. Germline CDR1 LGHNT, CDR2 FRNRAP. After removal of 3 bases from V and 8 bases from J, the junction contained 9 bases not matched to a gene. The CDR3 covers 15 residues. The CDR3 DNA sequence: TGTGCTAGTGGTTTCTCCTACGGGACAGGGGAAGGCTACACCTTC. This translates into CASGFSYGTGEGYTF.

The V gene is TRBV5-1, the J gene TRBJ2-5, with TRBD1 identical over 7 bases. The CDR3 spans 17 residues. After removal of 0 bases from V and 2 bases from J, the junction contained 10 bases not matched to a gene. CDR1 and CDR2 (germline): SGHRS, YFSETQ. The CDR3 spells CASSLEGSGTVQETQYF. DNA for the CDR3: TGCGCCAGCAGCTTGGAGGGATCAGGGACAGTTCAAGAGACCCAGTACTTC.

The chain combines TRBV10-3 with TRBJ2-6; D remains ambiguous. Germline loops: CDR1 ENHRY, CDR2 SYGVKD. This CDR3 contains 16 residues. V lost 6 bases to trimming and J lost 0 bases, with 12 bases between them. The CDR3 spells CAIRATDDSGANVLTF. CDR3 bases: TGTGCCATCAGAGCGACGGATGACTCTGGGGCCAACGTCCTGACTTTC.

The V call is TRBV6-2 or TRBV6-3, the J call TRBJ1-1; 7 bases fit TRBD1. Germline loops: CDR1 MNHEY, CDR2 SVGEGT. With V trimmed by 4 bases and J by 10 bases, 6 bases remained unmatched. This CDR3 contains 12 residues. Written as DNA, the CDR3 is TGTGCCAGCAGTTTGACAGGGATAGGAGCTTTCTTT. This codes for CASSLTGIGAFF.

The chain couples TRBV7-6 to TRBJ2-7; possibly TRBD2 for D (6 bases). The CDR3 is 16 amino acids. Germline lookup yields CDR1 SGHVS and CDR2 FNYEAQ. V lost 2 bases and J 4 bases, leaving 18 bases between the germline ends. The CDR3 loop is CASSLFSGREAYEQYF. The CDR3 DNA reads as TGTGCCAGCAGCTTATTTTCTGGCAGGGAGGCGTACGAGCAGTACTTC.

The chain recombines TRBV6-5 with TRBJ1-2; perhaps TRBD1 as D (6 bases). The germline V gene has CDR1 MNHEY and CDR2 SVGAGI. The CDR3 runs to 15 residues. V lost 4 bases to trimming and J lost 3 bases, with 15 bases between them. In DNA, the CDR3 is TGTGCCAGCAGTTGCTCGGTCAGGGGAGACTATGGCTACACCTTC. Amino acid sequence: CASSCSVRGDYGYTF.